One and the same sample provided the 2 T cell receptor beta chains below, sequenced in a study of tumor T cells in aggressive B-cell lymphoma. Sequencing used immunoSEQ multiplex PCR; TCRdb keeps in-frame clones, though not all of them. This table has some 4,100 clones, over 70% appearing once. Sequencing was done on a sample of tumor tissue. The receptors were sampled from an adult with diffuse large B cell lymphoma.

The chain combines TRBV7-6 with TRBJ2-1; unclear D gene. V was pared by 2 bases and J by 2 bases, with 4 bases between. This CDR3 has 13 residues. The germline V gene encodes CDR1 SGHVS and CDR2 FNYEAQ. The CDR3, as DNA: TGTGCCAGCAGCTTATCAGCCTACAATGAGCAGTTCTTC. It is translated as CASSLSAYNEQFF.

The chain employs TRBV14 and TRBJ2-4; D may be TRBD1 (5 bases). The CDR3 runs 17 residues. Trimming stripped 2 bases from V and 1 base from J, with 15 bases between. Germline CDR1 SGHDN, CDR2 FVKESK. CDR3 protein: CASSQQWQGGAKNIQYF. In DNA form, the CDR3 reads TGTGCCAGCAGCCAACAGTGGCAGGGTGGTGCCAAAAACATTCAGTACTTC.